What follows are 22 T cell receptor beta chains derived from one specimen sequenced in a study of cytomegalovirus exposure and HLA in healthy donors. Generated by immunoSEQ multiplex PCR, the TCRdb table keeps only in-frame clones and is missing some. The sample records a few hundred thousand clones, 70% to 90% being singletons. Sequenced sample: PBMCs. The receptors derive from a woman under 30 in good health and CMV-seronegative.

The J gene is TRBJ2-5, the V gene TRBV11-2; perhaps TRBD2 as D (6 bases). Germline CDR1 and CDR2: SGHAT and FQNNGV. The CDR3 runs 15 residues. V lost 8 bases to trimming and J lost 2 bases, with 18 bases between them. The CDR3 DNA is TGTGCCAGCCGTACTCCCGGGGGAAAACAAGAGACCCAGTACTTC. Translated: CASRTPGGKQETQYF.

The chain carries TRBV20-1 and TRBJ1-5, with D possibly matching TRBD1 (5 bases). Germline V lookup: CDR1 DFQATT, CDR2 SNEGSKA (reference sequence). V lost 6 bases and J 7 bases, leaving 10 bases between the germline ends. CDR3 length equals 11 residues. Here the CDR3 reads CSAAGVQPQHF. The DNA for the CDR3 is TGCAGTGCGGCGGGGGTACAGCCCCAGCATTTT.

The chain joins TRBV11-3 to TRBJ1-1; the D gene is possibly TRBD1 (5 bases). There are 13 residues in the CDR3. Trimming removed 0 bases from V and 7 bases from J, with 9 bases in between. The germline gives CDR1 SGHNT, CDR2 YENEEA. CDR3 residues: CASSLEGEGEAFF. Here the CDR3 DNA reads TGTGCCAGCAGCTTAGAAGGGGAAGGTGAAGCTTTCTTT.

The J gene is TRBJ2-1, the V gene TRBV5-1, with D perhaps matching TRBD2 (6 bases). The germline V and J ends were trimmed by 7 bases and 5 bases, with 16 bases remaining between them. This CDR3 has 14 residues. CDR1 SGHRS and CDR2 YFSETQ come from the germline V gene. Here the CDR3 DNA reads TGCGCCAGCCGGCAGCGGGCCCCCGACAATGAGCAGTTCTTC. Protein product: CASRQRAPDNEQFF. The variable domain in full, with the rest retrieved from reference TRBV5-1 and TRBJ2-1, is KAGVTQTPRYLIKTRGQQVTLSCSPISGHRSVSWYQQTPGQGLQFLFEYFSETQRNKGNFPGRFSGRQFSNSRSEMNVSTLELGDSALYLCASRQRAPDNEQFFGPGTRLTVL.

V usage is TRBV10-3 and J usage is TRBJ2-7; TRBD2 agrees at 11 bases. This CDR3 is built from 16 residues. J was trimmed by 1 base and V by 4 bases; bases with no gene match: 6. Germline V gene sequence: CDR1 ENHRY, CDR2 SYGVKD. The CDR3 coding sequence is TGTGCCATCAGTGGGTCTAGCGGGAGGCAATCCTACGAGCAGTACTTC. This codes for CAISGSSGRQSYEQYF.

The chain is built from TRBV12-5 and TRBJ2-7; D not resolved. The CDR3 loop spans 14 amino acids. V was cut by 4 bases and J by 5 bases, with 15 bases left in between. Per germline, CDR1 LGHNT and CDR2 FRNRAP. The CDR3: CASGSPSVNNEQYF. The CDR3 coding sequence is TGTGCTAGTGGTTCGCCCTCTGTTAACAACGAGCAGTACTTC. The full variable domain, completed using reference TRBV12-5 and TRBJ2-7, is DARVTQTPRHKVTEMGQEVTMRCQPILGHNTVFWYRQTMMQGLELLAYFRNRAPLDDSGMPKDRFSAEMPDATLATLKIQPSEPRDSAVYFCASGSPSVNNEQYFGPGTRLTVT.

This chain uses TRBV6-1 with TRBJ1-2, with 8 bases lining up with TRBD1. Germline CDR1 reads MNHNS; CDR2 reads SASEGT. The CDR3 is 15 residues long. Trimming removed 2 bases from V and 5 bases from J; junction bases left unmatched: 7. CDR3 sequence reads: CASSEYVDRAYGYTF. In nucleotides, the CDR3 is TGTGCCAGCAGTGAATATGTGGACAGGGCGTATGGCTACACCTTC.

The chain recombines TRBV27 with TRBJ2-7, with TRBD1 identical over 7 bases. CDR1 is MNHEY and CDR2 is SMNVEV in the germline V gene (reference sequence). The CDR3 loop spans 15 amino acids. Trimming cost V 7 bases and J 1 base; bases outside gene matches: 10. This CDR3 reads CASTPLTGNSYEQYF. CDR3 bases: TGTGCCAGCACCCCGCTGACAGGGAATTCCTACGAGCAGTACTTC.

This chain connects TRBV7-2 to TRBJ2-3; D call uncertain. Germline V gene lookup returns CDR1 SGHTA and CDR2 FQGNSA. CDR3 length: 13 amino acids. V was cut by 0 bases and J by 4 bases, with 5 bases left in between. The CDR3 DNA reads TGTGCCAGCAGCTTAGCTCGGGCAGATACGCAGTATTTT. This sequence encodes CASSLARADTQYF.

In its sample, this clone was seen a few times. The chain recombines TRBV7-8 with TRBJ1-5; 7 bases are shared with TRBD1. This CDR3 is built from 11 residues. Germline V gene sequence: CDR1 SGHVS, CDR2 FQNEAQ. The V and J ends lost 4 bases and 15 bases, in that order; junction bases with no gene match: 6. The CDR3 here is CASSSGQAWHF. The CDR3 region has the DNA TGTGCCAGCAGCTCCGGACAGGCTTGGCATTTT.

In the case of this clone: The junction shows a germline mismatch at one end, possibly a read error. The chain combines TRBV7-7 with TRBJ1-4; 8 bases fit TRBD1. The germline V gene encodes CDR1 SSHAT and CDR2 FNYEAQ (reference sequence). This CDR3 comprises 14 residues. CDR3 sequence: CASSSGQGNEKLFF. The CDR3 coding sequence is TGTGCTAGCAGCTCCGGACAGGGCAATGAAAAACTGTTTTTT.

The chain couples TRBV9 to TRBJ2-1; 8 bases agree with TRBD1. The length of the CDR3 is 16 residues. Germline V gene lookup returns CDR1 SGDLS and CDR2 YYNGEE. The V segment lost 4 bases and the J segment 3 bases; nucleotides outside the gene matches: 9. The DNA for the CDR3 is TGTGCCAGCAGCCCAGGGACAGGATCGCGCTACAATGAGCAGTTCTTC. Protein sequence: CASSPGTGSRYNEQFF.

This chain uses TRBV10-3 with TRBJ1-1; D gene uncertain. Germline CDR1 ENHRY, CDR2 SYGVKD. V was shortened by 2 bases and J by 1 base, with 5 bases between the two germline ends. The CDR3 runs to 13 residues. CDR3 in DNA: TGTGCCATCAGTGAGGAGCAGAACACTGAAGCTTTCTTT. Amino acids: CAISEEQNTEAFF.

V and J are TRBV28 and TRBJ2-3; tentatively, D is TRBD2 (6 bases). Germline V CDR1 and CDR2: MDHEN, SYDVKM. The germline V and J ends were trimmed by 4 bases and 0 bases, with 8 bases remaining between them. The CDR3 sequence is 14 residues long. CDR3 in amino acids: CASSWGTSTDTQYF. CDR3 bases: TGTGCCAGCAGTTGGGGGACTAGCACAGATACGCAGTATTTT.

The chain links TRBV6-1 to TRBJ1-1; D possibly corresponds to TRBD1 (5 bases). The CDR3 spans 14 residues. CDR1 and CDR2 (germline): MNHNS, SASEGT. The germline V and J ends were trimmed by 4 bases and 7 bases, with 16 bases remaining between them. CDR3 residues: CASSGYKPGGEAFF. The CDR3 DNA reads TGTGCCAGCAGTGGATATAAACCCGGGGGTGAAGCTTTCTTT.

The J gene is TRBJ2-7, the V gene TRBV5-6; 10 bases agree with TRBD2. The CDR3 totals 16 residues. Per germline, CDR1 SGHDT and CDR2 YYEEEE. The J segment lost 8 bases and the V segment lost 4 bases, leaving 15 bases of the junction unmatched. The CDR3 reads CASSIIGASGSSKQYF. In DNA, the CDR3 is TGTGCCAGCAGCATAATTGGGGCTAGCGGGAGTTCTAAGCAGTACTTC.

This clone was seen a few times. The rearrangement joins TRBV7-2 to TRBJ2-7, with a weak D call TRBD1 (6 bases). Germline V gene sequence: CDR1 SGHTA, CDR2 FQGNSA. Trimming cost V 2 bases and J 1 base, with 15 bases left between them. The CDR3 has 16 amino acids. The CDR3 region is CASSLYGQGLSYEQYF. CDR3 bases: TGTGCCAGCAGCTTATATGGGCAGGGGTTGTCCTACGAGCAGTACTTC.

The V gene is TRBV7-9, the J gene TRBJ2-6; TRBD1 agrees at 9 bases. Germline loops: CDR1 SEHNR, CDR2 FQNEAQ (reference sequence). The CDR3 covers 18 residues. The V gene end was trimmed by 4 bases and the J gene end by 0 bases; junction bases not matched to a gene: 7. The CDR3 nucleotides read TGTGCCAGCAGCTCCTGGGACAGGGAAGGCTCTGGGGCCAACGTCCTGACTTTC. Encoded protein: CASSSWDREGSGANVLTF.

The V gene is TRBV9, the J gene TRBJ1-2; D is unresolved. Germline V gives CDR1 SGDLS, CDR2 YYNGEE. V dropped 4 bases and J dropped 3 bases, with 13 bases sitting between them. There are 14 residues in the CDR3. CDR3 in amino acids: CASSPRMLDYGYTF. The CDR3 DNA sequence: TGTGCCAGCAGCCCTCGGATGCTAGACTATGGCTACACCTTC.

V gene TRBV6-6 combines with J gene TRBJ2-1; 9 bases agree with TRBD2. V shed 8 bases, J shed 8 bases, and the junction held 10 bases outside the gene matches. Germline values: CDR1 MNHNY, CDR2 SVGAGI (reference sequence). The CDR3 extends over 14 amino acids. The CDR3 DNA follows: TGTGCCAGCCGTGGCGGGAGGGCGATCGATGAGCAGTTCTTC. It yields the protein CASRGGRAIDEQFF.

The gene calls are TRBV11-2 and TRBJ2-1, with D maybe TRBD2 (6 bases). Trimming took off 1 base at V and 5 bases at J, with 9 bases between the two ends. Germline V gene lookup returns CDR1 SGHAT and CDR2 FQNNGV. CDR3 length: 14 residues. As DNA, the CDR3 is TGTGCCAGCAGCTTAGTAGGAGGGGACAATGAGCAGTTCTTC. It specifies CASSLVGGDNEQFF.

The CDR3 loop is CASSERGASNQPQHF. CDR3 DNA: TGTGCCAGCAGTGAAAGGGGCGCCAGCAATCAGCCCCAGCATTTT. J is TRBJ1-5 and V is TRBV2, with TRBD1 as a possible D gene (5 bases). The V and J ends lost 2 bases and 1 base respectively, with 9 bases between them. The germline V gene has CDR1 SNHLY and CDR2 FYNNEI. The CDR3 has 15 residues.